The 27 T cell receptor beta chains below all came from one sample that was sequenced in a study of cytomegalovirus exposure and HLA in healthy donors. Both 60 Vbeta primers and 13 Jbeta primers went into the PCR. Profiling relied on immunoSEQ multiplex PCR, and the TCRdb table lists in-frame clones only, not all of them. The table lists about 130,000 clones, 80% of them singletons. The sequenced material came from PBMCs. The receptors derive from a man aged 35 to 55 in good health and CMV-seronegative.

The chain carries TRBV6-5 and TRBJ2-5; weak D call: TRBD1 (7 bases). CDR3 length equals 15 residues. The V end lost 5 bases, the J end lost 10 bases, and 23 bases lay between the germline ends. Germline loops: CDR1 MNHEY, CDR2 SVGAGI. This CDR3 reads CASSTQGGGRMDQYF. CDR3 nucleotides: TGTGCCAGCAGTACCCAGGGGGGAGGCCGAATGGACCAGTACTTC.

V usage is TRBV15 and J usage is TRBJ2-7, with D perhaps TRBD2 (7 bases). The V and J ends lost 1 base and 5 bases respectively, with 18 bases between them. The germline V gene has CDR1 LNHNV and CDR2 YYDKDF (reference sequence). This CDR3 has 16 residues. The CDR3: CATSRAGWGGGHEQYF. The CDR3 region has the DNA TGTGCCACCAGCAGAGCGGGGTGGGGCGGGGGCCACGAGCAGTACTTC.

The chain couples TRBV10-3 to TRBJ2-3; 11 positions match TRBD2. The ends lost 0 bases at V and 6 bases at J; junction bases unmatched: 11. The CDR3 has 18 residues. Germline CDR1 is ENHRY and CDR2 is SYGVKD. The CDR3 sequence: CAISESEGLAVARDTQYF. In nucleotides, the CDR3 is TGTGCCATCAGTGAGTCGGAGGGACTAGCGGTCGCTCGGGATACGCAGTATTTT.

The gene calls are TRBV6-5 and TRBJ1-1; D is ambiguous. V lost 5 bases and J lost 6, with 13 bases in between. Looked up from germline, CDR1 is MNHEY and CDR2 is SVGAGI. The CDR3 has 13 residues. In nucleotides, the CDR3 is TGTGCCAGCAGTGGGTCCGGGAGGTCTGAAGCTTTCTTT. It codes for CASSGSGRSEAFF.

This chain links TRBV5-6 with TRBJ1-4, with a weak D call TRBD1 (6 bases). Per germline, CDR1 SGHDT and CDR2 YYEEEE. V lost 4 bases and J lost 8, with 21 bases in between. This CDR3 has 16 residues. DNA of the CDR3: TGTGCCAGCAGCGCACATGGCGGGGGCGCCCGGGAAAAACTGTTTTTT. Its protein product is CASSAHGGGAREKLFF. The complete variable domain, with remaining parts taken from reference TRBV5-6 and TRBJ1-4, reads DAGVTQSPTHLIKTRGQQVTLRCSPKSGHDTVSWYQQALGQGPQFIFQYYEEEERQRGNFPDRFSGHQFPNYSSELNVNALLLGDSALYLCASSAHGGGAREKLFFGSGTQLSVL.

The chain uses TRBV19 and TRBJ1-4; a weak D match, TRBD1 (5 bases). Trimming cost V 3 bases and J 4 bases, with 9 bases left between them. The V gene's germline CDR1 is LNHDA and CDR2 SQIVND (reference sequence). The CDR3 sequence is 14 residues long. The DNA for the CDR3 is TGTGCCAGTAGTATCGGGGGAGGTAATGAAAAACTGTTTTTT. As protein: CASSIGGGNEKLFF.

The sample holds a few counts of this clone. The chain employs TRBV4-1 and TRBJ2-1; no firm D call. This CDR3 is 13 amino acids long. Germline loops: CDR1 MGHRA, CDR2 YSYEKL. Deletions cut 4 bases from V and 10 bases from J, with 14 bases between. The CDR3: CASSRSAEREQFF. CDR3 nucleotides: TGCGCCAGCAGCCGGTCCGCGGAGAGGGAGCAGTTCTTC.

This chain connects TRBV29-1 to TRBJ1-2, with 7 bases aligning to TRBD1. The germline CDR1 and CDR2 sequences are SQVTM and ANQGSEA. There are 14 residues in the CDR3. After removal of 3 bases from V and 1 base from J, the junction contained 5 bases not matched to a gene. CDR3 residues: CSVDWQGVNYGYTF. DNA of the CDR3: TGCAGCGTTGATTGGCAGGGGGTTAACTATGGCTACACCTTC.

This chain connects TRBV6-1 to TRBJ2-7, with 7 bases identical to TRBD1. Germline CDR1 and CDR2: MNHNS and SASEGT. The V gene end was trimmed by 5 bases and the J gene end by 2 bases; junction bases not matched to a gene: 3. The CDR3 is 13 residues long. The CDR3 loop is CASSRDRTYEQYF. The CDR3 DNA is TGTGCCAGCAGTAGGGACAGAACCTACGAGCAGTACTTC.

This clone was seen only a few times. The chain couples TRBV29-1 to TRBJ2-7, with 8 bases that match TRBD1. Per the germline V gene, CDR1 is SQVTM and CDR2 is ANQGSEA. The J segment lost 3 bases and the V segment lost 6 bases, leaving 7 bases of the junction unmatched. This CDR3 is built from 13 residues. This chain's CDR3 is CSVTGQADYEQYF. CDR3 DNA sequence: TGCAGCGTCACGGGACAGGCGGACTACGAGCAGTACTTC.

The chain has TRBV4-1 and TRBJ2-3, with 7 nucleotides matching TRBD2. Germline V lookup: CDR1 MGHRA, CDR2 YSYEKL. The CDR3 sequence is 15 residues long. Unmatched junction bases numbered 4, after V lost 3 bases and J lost 1 base. CDR3 in amino acids: CASSQGTTRTDTQYF. The CDR3 coding sequence is TGCGCCAGCAGCCAGGGGACTACCCGCACAGATACGCAGTATTTT.

The chain joins TRBV18 to TRBJ1-5, with D possibly TRBD1 on 5 matching bases. CDR1 and CDR2 from the germline V gene are KGHSH and LQKENI. The CDR3 length is 16 residues. With 3 bases removed from V and 4 bases from J, the gap between germline ends came to 16 bases. The CDR3 DNA reads TGTGCCAGCTCACCGCTGGGGCCAAAGCTAAATCAGCCCCAGCATTTT. Translation gives CASSPLGPKLNQPQHF.

The chain carries TRBV5-1 and TRBJ2-5; 12 bases align to TRBD2. This CDR3 is built from 16 residues. Per germline, CDR1 SGHRS and CDR2 YFSETQ. Germline trimming cut 6 bases from V and 5 bases from J; bases unmatched to any gene: 11. CDR3 loop: CASNLFASGGVETQYF. The DNA of the CDR3 is TGCGCCAGCAACCTCTTCGCTAGCGGGGGGGTTGAGACCCAGTACTTC.

This clone was counted once. The genes are TRBV6-6 and TRBJ2-7; 10 bases agree with TRBD1. V dropped 0 bases and J dropped 10; count of bases not matched to a gene: 6. Germline values: CDR1 MNHNY, CDR2 SVGAGI (reference sequence). The CDR3 spans 14 residues. CDR3 coding DNA: TGTGCCAGCAGTTACTCGGGGACAGGGGAGCTCCAGTACTTC. It codes for CASSYSGTGELQYF.

The chain couples TRBV2 to TRBJ1-6; 10 nucleotides line up with TRBD1. Germline lookup yields CDR1 SNHLY and CDR2 FYNNEI. The CDR3 is 17 residues long. The ends lost 3 bases at V and 10 bases at J; junction bases unmatched: 12. As DNA, the CDR3 is TGTGCCAGCAGTGACGAACTCGGGACAGGGGTTGAATCACCCCTCCACTTT. This sequence encodes CASSDELGTGVESPLHF.

V usage is TRBV2 and J usage is TRBJ2-7; the D gene is possibly TRBD2 (6 bases). The germline V gene encodes CDR1 SNHLY and CDR2 FYNNEI. Trimming left V 7 bases short and J 4 bases short, with 17 bases between. The CDR3 runs 14 residues. The CDR3 sequence: CASTRAGVIYEQYF. CDR3 sequence (DNA): TGTGCCAGCACTCGAGCGGGTGTAATTTACGAGCAGTACTTC.

J is TRBJ1-1 and V is TRBV19, with 8 bases fitting TRBD1. CDR1 and CDR2 (germline): LNHDA, SQIVND (reference sequence). With 6 bases clipped from V and 5 bases from J, the junction kept 14 bases outside the gene matches. This CDR3 spans 16 amino acids. CDR3 sequence (DNA): TGTGCCAGTAGATCCGGGGCAGGGGGCGCCAGGACTGAAGCTTTCTTT. Its translation: CASRSGAGGARTEAFF.

The chain has TRBV19 and TRBJ2-2; TRBD2 matches at 14 bases. The CDR3 runs 17 residues. Per the germline V gene, CDR1 is LNHDA and CDR2 is SQIVND (reference sequence). Germline trimming cut 5 bases from V and 6 bases from J; bases unmatched to any gene: 8. CDR3 amino acids: CASSPRTSGRYSGELFF. In DNA, the CDR3 is TGTGCCAGTAGTCCGCGGACTAGCGGGAGGTATTCCGGGGAGCTGTTTTTT.

This clone was picked up a small number of times. The chain employs TRBV21-1 and TRBJ1-4; whether TRBD1, the table's D call, matches the DNA was not checked. TRBV21-1 is a documented pseudogene. The CDR3 totals 15 residues. CDR3 region: CASSIPTGQNEKLFF. The CDR3 DNA is TGTGCCAGCAGCATTCCGACAGGACAGAATGAAAAACTGTTTTTT.

Of note for this clone: No conserved phenylalanine or tryptophan is present at the end of the CDR3, so a read error is the likely explanation. This chain joins TRBV4-1 and TRBJ1-6; TRBD1 aligns across 8 bases. Germline V gene lookup returns CDR1 MGHRA and CDR2 YSYEKL. The CDR3 length is 20 residues. Trimming removed 0 bases from V and 0 bases from J; junction bases left unmatched: 10. CDR3 protein: CASSQEQGASPSSYNSPLHL. The CDR3 DNA is TGCGCCAGCAGCCAAGAGCAGGGGGCATCCCCGAGCTCCTATAATTCACCCCTCCACCTT.

The table lists this clone with a count of one. The chain joins TRBV5-1 to TRBJ2-2, with a tentative D call TRBD2 (5 bases). With 0 bases removed from V and 3 bases from J, the gap between germline ends came to 12 bases. The CDR3 has 16 amino acids. Looked up from germline, CDR1 is SGHRS and CDR2 is YFSETQ. The CDR3 loop is CASSLVSRRDTGELFF. For the CDR3, the DNA is TGCGCCAGCAGCTTGGTTTCCAGGCGGGACACCGGGGAGCTGTTTTTT.

V gene TRBV9 combines with J gene TRBJ2-3, with 10 bases matching TRBD1. This CDR3 spans 17 amino acids. CDR1 and CDR2 (germline): SGDLS, YYNGEE. J gave up 3 bases and V 0 bases, and 7 bases lay outside the gene matches. The CDR3 is CASSVAQWGQGTDTQYF. The CDR3 DNA reads TGTGCCAGCAGCGTAGCCCAGTGGGGACAGGGGACAGATACGCAGTATTTT.

The chain is built from TRBV7-2 and TRBJ1-3; D is possibly TRBD1 (6 bases). The germline V and J ends were trimmed by 5 bases and 4 bases, with 15 bases remaining between them. CDR3 length: 15 amino acids. Germline V gene lookup returns CDR1 SGHTA and CDR2 FQGNSA. The CDR3 nucleotides are TGTGCCAGCAGCCCTTGGGGGCAGGGCGGAAACACCATATATTTT. Protein product: CASSPWGQGGNTIYF.

The V and J genes are TRBV30 and TRBJ2-5; possible D gene TRBD1, 6 bases. Germline lookup yields CDR1 GTSNPN and CDR2 SVGIG (reference sequence). The CDR3 has 14 residues. The V gene lost 2 bases and the J gene lost 1 base, with 11 bases spanning the gap. The CDR3 loop reads CAWSPGAPQETQYF. The CDR3 region has the DNA TGTGCCTGGAGTCCAGGGGCACCCCAAGAGACCCAGTACTTC.

The V gene is TRBV15, the J gene TRBJ1-1; 7 nucleotides line up with TRBD1. CDR3 length: 15 residues. V dropped 3 bases and J dropped 1; count of bases not matched to a gene: 5. Germline lookup yields CDR1 LNHNV and CDR2 YYDKDF (reference sequence). CDR3 DNA sequence: TGTGCCACCAGCAGGGGAGACAGGGAGAACACTGAAGCTTTCTTT. It specifies CATSRGDRENTEAFF.

This clone was observed once. The CDR3 end shows no conserved phenylalanine or tryptophan, and so a read error is likely. The chain employs TRBV5-1 and TRBJ1-4; D not certain. Germline CDR1 is SGHRS and CDR2 is YFSETQ. The CDR3 contains 15 residues. This CDR3 is CASSLDGATNEKLFV. The CDR3, as DNA: TGCGCCAGCAGTTTGGACGGTGCAACTAATGAAAAACTGTTTGTT.

This clone was detected only once. In DNA form, the CDR3 reads TGTGCCAGCACCCCGGGACAGGGTTACGGCTACACCTTC. Translation gives CASTPGQGYGYTF. The V gene is TRBV5-4, the J gene TRBJ1-2, with 9 bases lining up with TRBD1. This CDR3 contains 13 residues. Per the germline V gene, CDR1 is SGHNT and CDR2 is YYREEE (reference sequence). J lost 8 bases, V lost 6 bases, and 8 bases had no gene match.